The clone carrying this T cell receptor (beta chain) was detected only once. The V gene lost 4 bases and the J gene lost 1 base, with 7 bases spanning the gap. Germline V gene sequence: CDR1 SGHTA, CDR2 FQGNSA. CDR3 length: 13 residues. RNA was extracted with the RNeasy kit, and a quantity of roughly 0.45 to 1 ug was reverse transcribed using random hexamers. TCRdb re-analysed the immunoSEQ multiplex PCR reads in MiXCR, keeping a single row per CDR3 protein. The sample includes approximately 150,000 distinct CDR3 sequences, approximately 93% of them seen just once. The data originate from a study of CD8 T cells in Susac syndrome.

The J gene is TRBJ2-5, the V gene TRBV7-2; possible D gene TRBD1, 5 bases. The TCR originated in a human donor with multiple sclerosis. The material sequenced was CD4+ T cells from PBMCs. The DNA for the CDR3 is TGTGCCAGCAGCTCCACAGGCCAAGAGACCCAGTACTTC. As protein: CASSSTGQETQYF.